One sample yielded the 12 T cell receptor beta chains listed below, sequenced in a study of blood T cell repertoires in COVID-19. Measured with immunoSEQ multiplex PCR; TCRdb has only the in-frame clones, and not every one. The profile shows a few hundred thousand clones, approximately 86% of them singletons. The sample comprised PBMCs or T cells enriched from blood (not recorded which). The receptors shown here come from a woman aged 50 to 65 who had recovered from COVID-19.

The V call is TRBV9, the J call TRBJ1-2; a possible D gene is TRBD1 (5 bases). The CDR3 loop spans 13 amino acids. Trimming stripped 0 bases from V and 5 bases from J, with 8 bases between. Germline V gene sequence: CDR1 SGDLS, CDR2 YYNGEE. CDR3 sequence: CASSVDGGYGYTF. CDR3 in DNA: TGTGCCAGCAGCGTAGATGGGGGGTATGGCTACACCTTC. Full variable domain (outside the CDR3, taken from reference TRBV9 and TRBJ1-2): DSGVTQTPKHLITATGQRVTLRCSPRSGDLSVYWYQQSLDQGLQFLIQYYNGEERAKGNILERFSAQQFPDLHSELNLSSLELGDSALYFCASSVDGGYGYTFGSGTRLTVV.

The V and J genes are TRBV4-2 and TRBJ2-3, with TRBD1 matching over 8 bases. The CDR3 totals 14 residues. The V gene's germline CDR1 is LGHNA and CDR2 YNFKEQ. V dropped 3 bases and J dropped 6; count of bases not matched to a gene: 5. Written as DNA, the CDR3 is TGTGCCAGCAGCCACCCGGGACAGGCTGATACGCAGTATTTT. As protein: CASSHPGQADTQYF.

This chain joins TRBV10-3 and TRBJ1-4; perhaps TRBD1 as D (5 bases). The ends were cut back, 1 base at V and 7 bases at J, with 16 bases in the middle. Germline V lookup: CDR1 ENHRY, CDR2 SYGVKD. This CDR3 contains 16 residues. In DNA, the CDR3 is TGTGCCATCAGTGAGTTGGGACGCGGGGCGGGTGAAAAACTGTTTTTT. Residues: CAISELGRGAGEKLFF.

The chain joins TRBV2 to TRBJ1-6, with 7 positions matching TRBD1. V was clipped by 2 bases and J by 13 bases; unmatched bases: 11. The V gene's germline CDR1 is SNHLY and CDR2 FYNNEI. This CDR3 region has 15 residues. CDR3 protein: CASSELQGWSGPLHF. Here the CDR3 DNA reads TGTGCCAGCAGTGAATTACAGGGGTGGTCTGGTCCCCTCCACTTT.

The chain has TRBV19 and TRBJ2-7; 7 bases agree with TRBD2. The trim removed 6 bases at V and 4 bases at J, leaving 9 bases unmatched. This CDR3 has 14 amino acids. Germline V gene sequence: CDR1 LNHDA, CDR2 SQIVND (reference sequence). The CDR3 nucleotides read TGTGCCAGTAGCAAGAGCGGGATGGCTTACGAGCAGTACTTC. This codes for CASSKSGMAYEQYF.

This clone was counted only a few times. The rearrangement joins TRBV28 to TRBJ2-4, with D possibly TRBD1 on 6 matching bases. Trimming stripped 5 bases from V and 3 bases from J, with 20 bases between. The CDR3 length is 17 residues. Germline CDR1 and CDR2: MDHEN and SYDVKM. The CDR3 here is CASSAGTPLFGKNIQYF. The DNA of the CDR3 is TGTGCCAGCAGTGCCGGGACACCACTTTTTGGCAAAAACATTCAGTACTTC.

Worth noting for this clone: This specimen includes other DNA sequences encoding the same CDR3. The J gene is TRBJ2-1, the V gene TRBV28, with TRBD1 matching over 7 bases. Losses at the gene ends were 1 base for V and 4 bases for J; bases not matched to a gene: 4. From germline, CDR1 is MDHEN and CDR2 SYDVKM. This CDR3 region has 15 residues. The CDR3 DNA sequence: TGTGCCAGCAGTTTATTAGGGGGCGAGTACAATGAGCAGTTCTTC. This gives the protein CASSLLGGEYNEQFF.

The CDR3 protein is CASSVESQQIYEQYF. Here the CDR3 DNA reads TGTGCCAGCAGCGTAGAGTCTCAACAAATTTACGAGCAGTACTTC. The chain uses TRBV9 and TRBJ2-7; D not certain. The length of the CDR3 is 15 residues. Trimming removed 0 bases from V and 4 bases from J, with 14 bases in between. From germline, CDR1 is SGDLS and CDR2 YYNGEE. The full variable domain, with the rest looked up from reference TRBV9 and TRBJ2-7, is DSGVTQTPKHLITATGQRVTLRCSPRSGDLSVYWYQQSLDQGLQFLIQYYNGEERAKGNILERFSAQQFPDLHSELNLSSLELGDSALYFCASSVESQQIYEQYFGPGTRLTVT.

This clone was recorded once. The chain carries TRBV28 and TRBJ2-3; D is perhaps TRBD2 (6 bases). The CDR3 covers 14 residues. Germline CDR1 MDHEN, CDR2 SYDVKM. Trimming cost V 7 bases and J 0 bases, with 11 bases left between them. The CDR3 protein is CASILSGSTDTQYF. CDR3 sequence (DNA): TGTGCCAGCATTCTAAGCGGGAGCACAGATACGCAGTATTTT. Drawing the rest from reference TRBV28 and TRBJ2-3, the complete variable domain is DVKVTQSSRYLVKRTGEKVFLECVQDMDHENMFWYRQDPGLGLRLIYFSYDVKMKEKGDIPEGYSVSREKKERFSLILESASTNQTSMYLCASILSGSTDTQYFGPGTRLTVL.

The rearrangement links TRBV19 to TRBJ2-1; maybe TRBD2 (5 bases). The CDR3 consists of 13 residues. V was shortened by 4 bases and J by 2 bases, with 6 bases between the two germline ends. CDR1 and CDR2 from the germline V gene are LNHDA and SQIVND (reference sequence). This chain's CDR3 is CASSRRPYNEQFF. In DNA form, the CDR3 reads TGTGCCAGTAGTAGGAGGCCCTACAATGAGCAGTTCTTC.

J is TRBJ2-2 and V is TRBV24-1, with D maybe TRBD1 (6 bases). The CDR3 runs 13 residues. Between the trimmed V and J ends, which lost 9 bases and 2 bases, there was a span of 9 bases. From germline, CDR1 is KGHDR and CDR2 SFDVKD. The CDR3 region is CATGTQNTGELFF. CDR3 in DNA: TGTGCCACCGGGACACAAAACACCGGGGAGCTGTTTTTT.

This clone has more than one count but fewer than ten. The chain uses TRBV6-5 and TRBJ1-5; tentatively, D is TRBD1 (5 bases). This CDR3 is 15 amino acids long. V dropped 6 bases and J dropped 6 bases, with 18 bases sitting between them. Per the germline V gene, CDR1 is MNHEY and CDR2 is SVGAGI. CDR3 bases: TGTGCCAGCAGGTCCACGCAGGGCGGGAGTCAGCCCCAGCATTTT. It specifies CASRSTQGGSQPQHF.